This T cell receptor (beta chain) was recorded in a study of blood T cell repertoires in COVID-19. The study drew participants aged 18 to 89 years from approximately 25 US areas. Cohort 3 recovered donors had two negative PCRs, clearance, or symptom resolution. Produced via immunoSEQ multiplex PCR; TCRdb's table is partial and in-frame only. The sample has some 490,000 clones, around 85% seen once. The CDR3 sequence is 11 residues long. The germline V gene has CDR1 LNHDA and CDR2 SQIVND (reference sequence). This TCR came from a woman aged 55 to 70 who had recovered from COVID-19. This rearrangement joins TRBV19 to TRBJ2-3; 8 bases agree with TRBD1. The sequenced sample consisted of PBMCs or T cells enriched from blood (not recorded which). Here the CDR3 DNA reads TGTGCTTCCGGGGACAGGGATACGCAGTATTTT. Residues: CASGDRDTQYF.